The next 8 T cell receptor beta chains were all read from a single sample in a study of blood T cells in healthy people across ages. A second PCR of roughly 7 to 11 cycles used a sample-barcoded 5' primer and a J-beta primer mix. TCRdb re-analysed the 5' RACE reads in MiXCR, keeping a single row per CDR3 protein. The sample has 750,000 or so distinct CDR3 sequences; 20% to 25% are singletons. These sequences were also reported in another study, on T cells of mothers and their children.

Sequences were obtained from blood. These receptors all come from a boy between 10 and 17 years old in good health.

The chain is built from TRBV3-1 and TRBJ2-7, with unresolved D. The V end lost 4 bases, the J end lost 5 bases, and 9 bases lay between the germline ends. Germline lookup yields CDR1 LGHDT and CDR2 YNNKEL (reference sequence). The CDR3 consists of 12 residues. The CDR3 nucleotides are TGTGCCAGCAGCCGAGAAGAGGACGAGCAGTACTTC. Its translation is CASSREEDEQYF.

The chain carries TRBV29-1 and TRBJ2-5; tentative D call: TRBD2 (5 bases). The V end was cut by 5 bases, the J end by 1 base, with 8 bases between. This CDR3 has 12 amino acids. Germline loops: CDR1 SQVTM, CDR2 ANQGSEA. The CDR3 coding sequence is TGCAGCGTTAGGCGGGTCCAAGAGACCCAGTACTTC. Its protein is CSVRRVQETQYF.

Written as DNA, the CDR3 is TGTGCCAGCAGCTTAGTTGGGACTAGCTCCACAGATACGCAGTATTTT. Its translation: CASSLVGTSSTDTQYF. The rearrangement links TRBV7-2 to TRBJ2-3, with 9 bases lining up with TRBD2. Germline CDR1 and CDR2: SGHTA and FQGNSA. V gave up 1 base and J gave up 2 bases; unmatched junction bases: 4. This CDR3 comprises 16 residues.

The chain carries TRBV5-1 and TRBJ2-3; TRBD1 aligns across 9 bases. The germline CDR1 and CDR2 sequences are SGHRS and YFSETQ. The V gene end was trimmed by 2 bases and the J gene end by 3 bases; junction bases not matched to a gene: 7. The CDR3 runs 16 residues. In DNA, the CDR3 is TGCGCCAGCAGCTTTGCCGGGACAGGGAGGACAGATACGCAGTATTTT. Its translation: CASSFAGTGRTDTQYF.

This clonotype was counted between two and nine times. The V and J genes are TRBV9 and TRBJ1-4; tentatively, D is TRBD1 (5 bases). The CDR3 is 16 amino acids. The V end was cut by 3 bases, the J end by 4 bases, with 16 bases between. Per the germline V gene, CDR1 is SGDLS and CDR2 is YYNGEE. The CDR3 is CASSALGGASNEKLFF. The CDR3 nucleotides are TGTGCCAGCAGCGCCCTCGGAGGGGCGAGTAATGAAAAACTGTTTTTT.

This clonotype was seen a few times. The chain links TRBV7-2 to TRBJ2-5; perhaps D is TRBD1 or TRBD2 (5 bases each). The J call may be wrong; the DNA end is better matched by TRBJ2-7. Germline CDR1 is SGHTA and CDR2 is FQGNSA. The CDR3 sequence is 15 residues long. As DNA, the CDR3 is TGTGCCAGCAGTATAGGAGGCCAGGGAGCCTACGAGCAGTACTTC. Protein: CASSIGGQGAYEQYF.

The chain is built from TRBV29-1 and TRBJ2-3; tentative D call: TRBD1 (5 bases). The CDR3 has 13 amino acids. Germline assignment: CDR1 SQVTM and CDR2 ANQGSEA. V was clipped by 4 bases and J by 5 bases, with 13 bases between them. As DNA, the CDR3 is TGCAGCGTTGGCGGCAGGGCGAAAGATACGCAGTATTTT. It translates to CSVGGRAKDTQYF.

The chain recombines TRBV28 with TRBJ2-1, with a possible D match to TRBD2 (6 bases). The CDR3 covers 19 residues. Trimming removed 5 bases at V and 8 bases at J, with 31 bases between. Germline CDR1 reads MDHEN; CDR2 reads SYDVKM. In nucleotides, the CDR3 is TGTGCCAGCAGTCGATCCCTCGACCCGGGACGACCTAGCGTGGATGAGCAGTTCTTC. The encoded protein is CASSRSLDPGRPSVDEQFF.